One sample yielded the 28 T cell receptor beta chains listed below, sequenced in a study of T-cell memory formation after mild COVID-19. From the 5' RACE reads, TCRdb called clonotypes with MiXCR, one entry per CDR3 protein. The table includes hundreds of thousands of distinct CDR3 sequences, 20% to 25% detected once. Sequencing input: PBMCs or a T cell subset sorted from them (not recorded which). These receptors originate from a man aged 18 to 29 who had mild COVID-19 (a few samples of this study predate the infection). Cell type and time point are not known.

The chain recombines TRBV12-5 with TRBJ2-1; D may be TRBD1 (5 bases). Germline CDR1 is LGHNT and CDR2 is FRNRAP. The CDR3 spans 14 residues. CDR3 sequence reads: CASRKQSPGIEQFF. In nucleotides, the CDR3 is TGTGCAAGCAGGAAGCAAAGCCCAGGGATTGAGCAGTTCTTC.

This clonotype has more than one count but fewer than ten. This sequence joins TRBV6-1 and TRBJ2-3; 7 bases are shared with TRBD2. The CDR3 is 10 amino acids. Trimming at V came to 11 bases and at J to 8 bases, leaving 4 bases not matched to a gene. CDR1 is MNHNS, CDR2 SASEGT, per germline. The CDR3 DNA reads TGTGCCGCGGGGGACCTTACGCAGTATTTT. Residues: CAAGDLTQYF.

V usage is TRBV5-6 and J usage is TRBJ2-2; 9 nucleotides match TRBD2. Germline lookup yields CDR1 SGHDT and CDR2 YYEEEE. This CDR3 has 17 residues. The V and J ends lost 1 base and 4 bases, in that order; junction bases with no gene match: 8. Here the CDR3 DNA reads TGTGCCAGCAGCTTGAGACTAGCGGTGGCGGTCACCGGGGAGCTGTTTTTT. Residues: CASSLRLAVAVTGELFF.

The V call is TRBV7-9, the J call TRBJ2-7, with a possible D match to TRBD1 (7 bases). Germline values: CDR1 SEHNR, CDR2 FQNEAQ (reference sequence). V lost 1 base, J lost 2 bases, and 15 bases lay in between. CDR3 length: 16 amino acids. CDR3 loop: CASSLVAAGGPYEQYF. Here the CDR3 DNA reads TGTGCCAGCAGCTTAGTTGCCGCAGGGGGGCCCTACGAGCAGTACTTC.

Many counts were recorded for this clonotype. The DNA of the CDR3 is TGTGCCAGCAGCCTGGCCGAGGATCAGCCCCAGCATTTT. Amino acids: CASSLAEDQPQHF. The V call is TRBV5-5, the J call TRBJ1-5; no clear D. The CDR3 runs to 13 residues. The V and J ends lost 4 bases and 5 bases respectively, with 10 bases between them. The V gene's germline CDR1 is SGHKS and CDR2 YYEKEE (reference sequence).

Many counts were recorded for this clonotype. V usage is TRBV4-2 and J usage is TRBJ2-6; D is ambiguous. Trimming removed 0 bases at V and 0 bases at J, with 6 bases between. Germline-derived CDR1 and CDR2 are LGHNA and YNFKEQ. CDR3 length: 16 amino acids. CDR3 sequence (DNA): TGTGCCAGCAGCCAAGATACCGGCTCTGGGGCCAACGTCCTGACTTTC. Translation: CASSQDTGSGANVLTF.

This CDR3 reads CASGGTALPQHF. For the CDR3, the DNA is TGTGCCAGCGGCGGGACTGCACTGCCCCAGCATTTT. The chain recombines TRBV9 with TRBJ1-5; tentative D call: TRBD1 (5 bases). From germline, CDR1 is SGDLS and CDR2 YYNGEE. Trimming removed 7 bases at V and 9 bases at J, with 14 bases between. The CDR3 runs 12 residues.

There are a few counts of this clonotype. The rearrangement uses TRBV5-1 and TRBJ2-6; D unresolved. CDR1 SGHRS and CDR2 YFSETQ come from the germline V gene. CDR3 length equals 16 residues. The V end was cut by 3 bases, the J end by 3 bases, with 13 bases between. The CDR3 bases are TGCGCCAGCAGCTCTACGACACTTTTTGGGGCCAACGTCCTGACTTTC. Translation gives CASSSTTLFGANVLTF.

The chain recombines TRBV28 with TRBJ1-5, with D possibly TRBD1 on 6 matching bases. Germline CDR1 is MDHEN and CDR2 is SYDVKM. The CDR3 has 17 residues. Trimming stripped 1 base from V and 2 bases from J, with 15 bases between. For the CDR3, the DNA is TGTGCCAGCAGTTTATCTCGGGGGGCGCGAGGCAATCAGCCCCAGCATTTT. Residues: CASSLSRGARGNQPQHF.

The sample holds many counts of this clonotype. This chain links TRBV3-1 with TRBJ2-5, with 8 bases lining up with TRBD1. This CDR3 region has 14 residues. The V gene end was trimmed by 6 bases and the J gene end by 5 bases; junction bases not matched to a gene: 8. Germline lookup yields CDR1 LGHDT and CDR2 YNNKEL (reference sequence). The CDR3 here is CASRKGQGLETQYF. CDR3 bases: TGTGCCAGCAGAAAAGGACAGGGACTGGAGACCCAGTACTTC.

The chain carries TRBV21-1 and TRBJ2-2. TRBV21-1 constitutes a pseudogene. The CDR3 runs 14 residues. This CDR3 is CASSKGIGTGELFF. CDR3 sequence (DNA): TGTGCCAGCAGCAAAGGAATAGGCACCGGGGAGCTGTTTTTT.

The chain is built from TRBV28 and TRBJ2-5, with 8 nucleotides matching TRBD1. This CDR3 has 11 residues. CDR1 and CDR2 from the germline V gene are MDHEN and SYDVKM. V was pared by 6 bases and J by 13 bases, with 7 bases of the junction left unmatched. The CDR3 DNA reads as TGTGCCAGCAGCCTGGGGACAGGAACGTACTTC. This codes for CASSLGTGTYF.

The chain employs TRBV4-2 and TRBJ1-2; D uncertain. This CDR3 region has 15 residues. Trimming took off 0 bases at V and 0 bases at J, with 8 bases between the two ends. Germline V lookup: CDR1 LGHNA, CDR2 YNFKEQ. CDR3 sequence: CASSQEAGTNYGYTF. The CDR3 DNA follows: TGTGCCAGCAGCCAAGAGGCCGGAACTAACTATGGCTACACCTTC.

A few counts support this clonotype. The CDR3 sequence is CSVAGTLTDTQYF. The CDR3 DNA sequence: TGCAGCGTTGCCGGGACACTTACAGATACGCAGTATTTT. This chain connects TRBV29-1 to TRBJ2-3, with D maybe TRBD1 (6 bases). CDR1 and CDR2 (germline): SQVTM, ANQGSEA. Trimming removed 4 bases at V and 3 bases at J, with 11 bases between. The length of the CDR3 is 13 residues.

A few counts support this clonotype. The chain is built from TRBV11-2 and TRBJ2-3; 12 positions match TRBD2. V lost 1 base and J lost 4; bases outside the gene matches: 3. CDR3 length: 16 amino acids. Germline CDR1 is SGHAT and CDR2 is FQNNGV. CDR3 region: CASSLVPSGGADTQYF. CDR3 nucleotide sequence: TGTGCCAGCAGCTTAGTCCCTAGCGGGGGGGCAGATACGCAGTATTTT.

The chain uses TRBV7-9 and TRBJ1-5, with D perhaps TRBD1 (5 bases). With 1 base removed from V and 7 bases from J, the gap between germline ends came to 11 bases. Germline V gene lookup returns CDR1 SEHNR and CDR2 FQNEAQ (reference sequence). This CDR3 is 14 amino acids long. CDR3 nucleotide sequence: TGTGCCAGCAGCTTAGGGGGGGGTAGACAGCCCCAGCATTTT. Its translation: CASSLGGGRQPQHF.

The rearrangement joins TRBV18 to TRBJ1-3, with TRBD1 as a possible D gene (5 bases). Trimming took off 6 bases at V and 2 bases at J, with 17 bases between the two ends. CDR3 length equals 16 residues. Germline assignment: CDR1 KGHSH and CDR2 LQKENI. The CDR3 spells CASSSGVGATGNTIYF. CDR3 nucleotide sequence: TGTGCCAGCTCCTCCGGAGTCGGGGCAACTGGAAACACCATATATTTT.

This clonotype was found a few times. This CDR3 reads CATSRQMNTEAFF. CDR3 DNA: TGTGCCACCAGCAGACAGATGAACACTGAAGCTTTCTTT. The chain employs TRBV15 and TRBJ1-1; D uncertain. The V gene lost 2 bases and the J gene lost 0 bases, with 4 bases spanning the gap. The CDR3 runs to 13 residues. CDR1 is LNHNV, CDR2 YYDKDF, per germline (reference sequence).

This chain connects TRBV10-3 to TRBJ2-3; no definite D call. Trimming removed 3 bases at V and 0 bases at J, with 7 bases between. This CDR3 contains 14 residues. Germline-derived CDR1 and CDR2 are ENHRY and SYGVKD. CDR3 loop: CAISDVRSTDTQYF. For the CDR3, the DNA is TGTGCCATCAGTGATGTCAGAAGCACAGATACGCAGTATTTT.

The chain joins TRBV7-9 to TRBJ1-1, with D perhaps matching TRBD1 (5 bases). Germline CDR1 and CDR2: SEHNR and FQNEAQ (reference sequence). The length of the CDR3 is 17 residues. V dropped 5 bases and J dropped 5 bases, with 24 bases sitting between them. The CDR3 sequence: CASSPRAADMKGTEAFF. Here the CDR3 DNA reads TGTGCCAGCAGCCCCCGGGCGGCAGACATGAAGGGGACTGAAGCTTTCTTT.

This clonotype appeared a few times. The chain has TRBV4-3 and TRBJ1-4; D not certain. This CDR3 spans 19 amino acids. The germline V gene has CDR1 LGHNA and CDR2 YSLEER. Between the trimmed V and J ends, which lost 0 bases and 0 bases, there was a span of 17 bases. In DNA, the CDR3 is TGCGCCAGCAGCCAAGATTGGGATGTAGCGGAGTCAACTAATGAAAAACTGTTTTTT. Translated, it gives CASSQDWDVAESTNEKLFF.

This clonotype was recorded a few times. The V call is TRBV12-3 or TRBV12-4, the J call TRBJ2-5, with D unclear. CDR3 length equals 11 residues. Trimming left V 4 bases short and J 7 bases short, with 7 bases between. This chain's CDR3 is CASSSEWTQYF. CDR3 in DNA: TGTGCCAGCAGTTCCGAGTGGACCCAGTACTTC.

The gene calls are TRBV5-1 and TRBJ2-3; TRBD1 might be the D (5 bases). Trimming pared 4 bases from V and 5 bases from J, leaving 11 bases between. Germline CDR1 is SGHRS and CDR2 is YFSETQ. This CDR3 contains 13 residues. The CDR3 region is CASSQGPEDTQYF. The CDR3 DNA reads TGCGCCAGCAGCCAGGGCCCAGAAGATACGCAGTATTTT.

This clonotype has more than one count but fewer than ten. The chain carries TRBV30 and TRBJ2-1, with D possibly TRBD2 on 5 matching bases. Germline lookup yields CDR1 GTSNPN and CDR2 SVGIG (reference sequence). Trimming pared 5 bases from V and 4 bases from J, leaving 12 bases between. The CDR3 consists of 13 residues. This CDR3 reads CAWAHRGYNEQFF. The CDR3 nucleotides read TGTGCCTGGGCGCACCGGGGATACAATGAGCAGTTCTTC.

This clonotype was observed a few times. The chain couples TRBV4-1 to TRBJ2-2; D is unresolved. The V end lost 4 bases, the J end lost 8 bases, and 20 bases lay between the germline ends. CDR1 is MGHRA and CDR2 is YSYEKL in the germline V gene. The length of the CDR3 is 16 residues. The CDR3 DNA reads as TGCGCCAGCAGCCTACCCCGGAAGACGGTCTGGGGGGAGCTGTTTTTT. Translation gives CASSLPRKTVWGELFF.

This chain uses TRBV4-3 with TRBJ2-3, with D perhaps assigned TRBD1 or TRBD2 (5 bases each). Germline CDR1 reads LGHNA; CDR2 reads YSLEER. The CDR3 covers 16 residues. Trimming cost V 3 bases and J 5 bases, with 18 bases left between them. The CDR3 loop reads CASSQGERRAVDTQYF. The CDR3 nucleotides read TGCGCCAGCAGCCAGGGGGAGCGTAGGGCAGTAGATACGCAGTATTTT.

The chain couples TRBV7-2 to TRBJ2-1; 9 nucleotides match TRBD2. CDR1 and CDR2 from the germline V gene are SGHTA and FQGNSA. J lost 0 bases, V lost 6 bases, and 3 bases had no gene match. This CDR3 is built from 15 residues. This CDR3 is CASSFSGSSYNEQFF. The CDR3 bases are TGTGCCAGCAGTTTTAGCGGGAGCTCCTACAATGAGCAGTTCTTC.

The rearrangement uses TRBV5-1 and TRBJ2-7, with 8 bases identical to TRBD1. The germline gives CDR1 SGHRS, CDR2 YFSETQ. V shed 3 bases and J 1 base; nucleotides not matched to a gene: 6. This CDR3 has 15 residues. CDR3 region: CASSYGQGISYEQYF. The CDR3 nucleotides read TGCGCCAGCAGCTATGGACAGGGTATATCCTACGAGCAGTACTTC.